This T cell receptor beta chain stems from a study of CD8 T cells in Susac syndrome. The CDR3 consists of 14 residues. Between the trimmed V and J ends, which lost 8 bases and 8 bases, there was a span of 19 bases. The V gene's germline CDR1 is LGHNT and CDR2 FRNRAP. Susac syndrome patients met recently defined diagnostic criteria for definite or probable disease. General study points: Total CD8+ and CD8+ TEMRA repertoires contained fewer than 20 and five Susac-specific public clones, respectively.

RNA in amounts of about 0.5 to 1 ug was reverse transcribed with random hexamers. Multiplex PCR with immunoSEQ amplified the TCR beta CDR3 across 54 Vbeta and 13 Jbeta. MiXCR was run by TCRdb on the immunoSEQ multiplex PCR reads, yielding one entry per CDR3 protein. Among roughly 86,000 distinct CDR3 sequences, roughly 96% were seen once, and the ten largest hold 0.62%. Regarding this clonotype: Antigen specificity is unknown.

Sequenced material: CD8+ T cells from PBMCs. The chain uses TRBV12-5 and TRBJ2-1; D unclear. The receptor was isolated from a human donor with Susac syndrome. The CDR3 DNA reads TGTGCTAGTTCTCTCCAAGGGTCAGAGGATGAGCAGTTCTTC. This codes for CASSLQGSEDEQFF.